This T cell receptor (beta chain) comes out of a study of radiotherapy plus CTLA-4 blockade in lung cancer (dated by TCRdb to the late 2010s). In the study overall: Among the enrolled patients, approximately 18% had an objective response, and roughly 30% reached disease control. General study outcomes and caveats: Early dynamic changes in blood T cell clones, together with increased serum interferon-beta after radiation, were reported as the strongest predictors of response. TCR clones derived from tumors expanded in peripheral blood after treatment with radiotherapy and ipilimumab.

The table lists this clone with a count of one. What antigen it recognizes has not been identified. No per-base quality is available; no much larger clone lies one base away. Focal radiation therapy combined with CTLA-4 blockade (ipilimumab) was tested in patients with chemo-refractory metastatic non-small-cell lung cancer. There are 13 amino acids in the CDR3, from cysteine to phenylalanine inclusive. Kept here is only the CDR3 DNA, which spans 39 bases and is read in frame from base 1. Trimming at the junction amounts to 5 bases on V and 1 base on J, and the germline ends lie 6 bases apart. As encoded in the germline V gene (reference sequence), CDR1 is SEHNR while CDR2 is FQNEAQ. The library was made by the immunoSEQ multiplex PCR assay. TCRdb obtained this table from immuneACCESS and retained in-frame rearrangements with V and J assigned. These tables miss some clones; where compared with another copy, unresolved V genes account for less than half of the shortfall, and the remainder is unexplained. In all, the sample holds about 86,000 clones, and about four fifths of those were seen once. More than 0.65% of the sample is held by the ten biggest clonotypes.

Sequences were derived from peripheral blood, sampled from a patient treated with radiotherapy plus ipilimumab. The chain joins TRBV7-9 to TRBJ1-5; the D segment could be TRBD1, given 6 matching bases. This clonotype was sampled from a human donor with non-small cell lung cancer who had stable disease on radiotherapy plus ipilimumab. The CDR3 amino acid sequence is: CASSGQSNQPQHF. The sequenced DNA is TGTGCCAGCAGCGGACAGAGCAATCAGCCCCAGCATTTT.